This TCR beta chain was obtained from a study of beta chain features in type 1 diabetes. The CDR3 has 15 residues. V shed 4 bases, J shed 3 bases, and the junction held 7 bases outside the gene matches. Per germline, CDR1 SGDLS and CDR2 YYNGEE. This clone was detected only a few times. Of the isolated RNA, all was reverse transcribed, and so the sequenced material was expressed TCRB transcripts. Some clones are missing from TCRdb's copy, which holds only in-frame ones; the method was immunoSEQ multiplex PCR. The sample consists of some 900,000 clones, roughly 16% of them appearing once. The source of this sequence is a woman aged 18-30 years in good health. The V and J genes are TRBV9 and TRBJ2-1, with 7 bases lining up with TRBD2. The sample comprised naive CD4+ T cells from blood. CDR3 DNA: TGTGCCAGCAGCCCCGGGAGGAGACTCTACAATGAGCAGTTCTTC. Its translation: CASSPGRRLYNEQFF.